The 19 T cell receptor beta chains presented below share a single source sample, sequenced in a study of blood T cell repertoires in COVID-19. The repertoire was sequenced with immunoSEQ multiplex PCR; TCRdb's copy has only in-frame clones and lacks some. The data contain approximately 300,000 clones, 90% of them seen just once; the ten biggest clones take up about 4.5%. The specimen sequenced was PBMCs or T cells enriched from blood (not recorded which). All receptors come from a woman aged 18-29 years with acute COVID-19.

The chain joins TRBV6-5 to TRBJ1-2; 8 bases are a match to TRBD1. V was pared by 6 bases and J by 3 bases, with 9 bases of the junction left unmatched. Looked up from germline, CDR1 is MNHEY and CDR2 is SVGAGI. This CDR3 has 15 amino acids. For the CDR3, the DNA is TGTGCCAGCAGCGAGGGACAGGCCGCCTACTATGGCTACACCTTC. Its translation: CASSEGQAAYYGYTF.

J is TRBJ1-1 and V is TRBV19, with a tentative D call TRBD1 (5 bases). CDR3 size: 13 residues. Trimming took 3 bases from V and 5 from J, leaving 10 bases between them. The germline gives CDR1 LNHDA, CDR2 SQIVND (reference sequence). Here the CDR3 reads CASSITRDTEAFF. DNA for the CDR3: TGTGCCAGTAGTATTACCAGGGATACTGAAGCTTTCTTT.

The V and J genes are TRBV9 and TRBJ2-3; D is possibly TRBD2 (5 bases). The CDR3 has 14 residues. Germline lookup yields CDR1 SGDLS and CDR2 YYNGEE. Trimming took off 0 bases at V and 4 bases at J, with 9 bases between the two ends. CDR3 residues: CASSVGGWADTQYF. For the CDR3, the DNA is TGTGCCAGCAGCGTAGGCGGGTGGGCAGATACGCAGTATTTT.

The chain couples TRBV7-9 to TRBJ2-5; D is possibly TRBD1 (5 bases). Trimming cost V 4 bases and J 4 bases, with 10 bases left between them. The CDR3 runs 13 residues. Germline V gene sequence: CDR1 SEHNR, CDR2 FQNEAQ (reference sequence). The DNA for the CDR3 is TGTGCCAGCAGCTCAGGGTTTGCAGAGACCCAGTACTTC. Its protein product is CASSSGFAETQYF.

DNA of the CDR3: TGTGCCAGCAGCCCCTGGACAGGAGCTAACTATGGCTACACCTTC. The encoded protein is CASSPWTGANYGYTF. This chain joins TRBV11-1 and TRBJ1-2; 7 nucleotides align to TRBD1. CDR1 SGHAT and CDR2 FQDESV come from the germline V gene (reference sequence). This CDR3 is built from 15 residues. V shed 5 bases and J 0 bases; nucleotides not matched to a gene: 6.

The chain recombines TRBV6-5 with TRBJ1-6; no firm D call. CDR3 length: 15 amino acids. Trimming left V 5 bases short and J 8 bases short, with 16 bases between. Germline-derived CDR1 and CDR2 are MNHEY and SVGAGI. The CDR3 region is CASSITLGGYSPLHF. The CDR3 DNA follows: TGTGCCAGCAGTATTACCCTGGGAGGGTATTCACCCCTCCACTTT.

The V gene is TRBV6-5, the J gene TRBJ1-1; maybe TRBD1 (6 bases). The CDR3 spans 12 residues. Trimming removed 5 bases from V and 9 bases from J, with 13 bases in between. Germline V lookup: CDR1 MNHEY, CDR2 SVGAGI. DNA of the CDR3: TGTGCCAGCAGTCGAGAGGACAGCCAAGCTTTCTTT. Its translation is CASSREDSQAFF.

This clone was observed a handful of times. This sequence joins TRBV30 and TRBJ1-6; D might be TRBD1 (6 bases). Germline V gene sequence: CDR1 GTSNPN, CDR2 SVGIG (reference sequence). This CDR3 region has 15 residues. With 1 base removed from V and 5 bases from J, the gap between germline ends came to 12 bases. In nucleotides, the CDR3 is TGTGCCTGGAGTGGTTGGACAGCCAATAATTCACCCCTCCACTTT. Its translation is CAWSGWTANNSPLHF.

The gene calls are TRBV3-1 (or the pseudogene TRBV3-2) and TRBJ1-2, with D unclear. The V and J ends lost 2 bases and 4 bases respectively, with 8 bases between them. CDR1 LGHDT and CDR2 YNNKEL come from the germline V gene (reference sequence). This CDR3 contains 13 residues. CDR3 residues: CASSQSQIYGYTF. The CDR3 region has the DNA TGTGCCAGCAGCCAAAGCCAAATCTATGGCTACACCTTC.

CDR3 loop: CAWSGAGEAGYTF. DNA of the CDR3: TGTGCCTGGAGTGGAGCAGGGGAAGCTGGCTACACCTTC. This rearrangement joins TRBV30 to TRBJ1-2; TRBD1 is a possible D gene (6 bases). There are 13 residues in the CDR3. Germline V gene sequence: CDR1 GTSNPN, CDR2 SVGIG (reference sequence). The V end was cut by 1 base, the J end by 7 bases, with 13 bases between.

The chain joins TRBV27 to TRBJ1-1, with 8 bases lining up with TRBD1. This CDR3 is built from 14 residues. The V segment lost 6 bases and the J segment 6 bases; nucleotides outside the gene matches: 9. Germline V gene lookup returns CDR1 MNHEY and CDR2 SMNVEV (reference sequence). The CDR3 region is CASRIDRGGAEAFF. CDR3 DNA: TGTGCCAGCAGAATCGACAGGGGCGGCGCTGAAGCTTTCTTT.

The chain combines TRBV11-1 with TRBJ1-4, with 9 bases identical to TRBD1. Germline CDR1 SGHAT, CDR2 FQDESV (reference sequence). The CDR3 runs to 14 residues. Losses at the gene ends were 6 bases for V and 6 bases for J; bases not matched to a gene: 5. The CDR3 reads CASRTGQGDEKLFF. CDR3 DNA: TGTGCCAGCAGAACGGGACAGGGAGATGAAAAACTGTTTTTT.

The chain is built from TRBV5-1 and TRBJ2-7, with TRBD2 matching over 13 bases. Germline CDR1 is SGHRS and CDR2 is YFSETQ. The CDR3 sequence is 14 residues long. J was trimmed by 10 bases and V by 4 bases; bases with no gene match: 8. This CDR3 is CASSPGTSGTKQYF. In DNA, the CDR3 is TGCGCCAGCAGCCCCGGGACTAGCGGGACTAAACAGTACTTC.

This chain connects TRBV9 to TRBJ2-5, with D perhaps matching TRBD2 (7 bases). The V gene lost 0 bases and the J gene lost 5 bases, with 20 bases spanning the gap. This CDR3 spans 17 amino acids. Germline V lookup: CDR1 SGDLS, CDR2 YYNGEE. The CDR3 DNA is TGTGCCAGCAGCGTAGCACAGGGAGGGCGTAGAATCGAGACCCAGTACTTC. This translates into CASSVAQGGRRIETQYF.

This rearrangement joins TRBV11-2 to TRBJ1-2, with 7 bases matching TRBD1. In germline, CDR1 is SGHAT, CDR2 FQNNGV. The V gene end was trimmed by 5 bases and the J gene end by 8 bases; junction bases not matched to a gene: 11. The CDR3 spans 14 residues. The CDR3 DNA reads TGTGCCAGCAGCCAAACGTCGAGGACAGGAGGCTACACCTTC. Its protein product is CASSQTSRTGGYTF.

This sequence joins TRBV4-2 and TRBJ1-1; 7 bases align to TRBD1. V lost 2 bases to trimming and J lost 5 bases; unmatched junction nucleotides: 5. From germline, CDR1 is LGHNA and CDR2 YNFKEQ. CDR3 length: 14 residues. CDR3 protein: CASSQQGVGTEAFF. The CDR3 DNA reads TGTGCCAGCAGCCAACAGGGGGTTGGAACTGAAGCTTTCTTT.

J is TRBJ1-6 and V is TRBV28, with TRBD1 identical over 7 bases. Trimming cost V 5 bases and J 6 bases; bases outside gene matches: 7. Per the germline V gene, CDR1 is MDHEN and CDR2 is SYDVKM. CDR3 length equals 15 residues. In DNA form, the CDR3 reads TGTGCCAGCAGTCCCGGACAGGTTTTTAATTCACCCCTCCACTTT. It translates to CASSPGQVFNSPLHF.

The chain couples TRBV5-5 to TRBJ2-1, with 9 bases matching TRBD2. Trimming took 1 base from V and 6 from J; bases not matched to a gene: 2. The CDR3 runs 14 residues. Looked up from germline, CDR1 is SGHKS and CDR2 is YYEKEE (reference sequence). The CDR3 DNA reads TGTGCCAGCAGCTTGAGGACTAGCGCCAATGAGCAGTTCTTC. Translated: CASSLRTSANEQFF.

The chain couples TRBV2 to TRBJ2-1; D is perhaps TRBD2 (5 bases). V was pared by 3 bases and J by 6 bases, with 12 bases between. This CDR3 is built from 14 residues. Germline values: CDR1 SNHLY, CDR2 FYNNEI. CDR3: CASSERAGLNEQFF. The CDR3 region has the DNA TGTGCCAGCAGTGAGCGGGCTGGGCTCAATGAGCAGTTCTTC.